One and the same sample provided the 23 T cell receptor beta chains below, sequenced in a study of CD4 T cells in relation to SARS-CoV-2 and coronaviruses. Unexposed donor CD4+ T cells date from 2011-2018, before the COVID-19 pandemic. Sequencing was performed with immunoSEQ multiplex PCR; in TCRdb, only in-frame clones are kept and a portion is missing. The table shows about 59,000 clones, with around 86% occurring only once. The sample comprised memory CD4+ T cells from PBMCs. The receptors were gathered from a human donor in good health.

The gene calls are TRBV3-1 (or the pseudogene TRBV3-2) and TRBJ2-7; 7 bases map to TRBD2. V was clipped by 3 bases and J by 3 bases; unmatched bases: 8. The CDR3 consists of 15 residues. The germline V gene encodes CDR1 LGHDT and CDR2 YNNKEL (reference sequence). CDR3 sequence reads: CASSQARGVGYEQYF. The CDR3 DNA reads TGTGCCAGCAGCCAGGCCCGGGGGGTGGGCTACGAGCAGTACTTC.

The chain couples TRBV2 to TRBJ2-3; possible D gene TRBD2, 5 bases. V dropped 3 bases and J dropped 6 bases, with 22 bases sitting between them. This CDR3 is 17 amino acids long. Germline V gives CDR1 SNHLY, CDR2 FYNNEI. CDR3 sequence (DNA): TGTGCCAGCAGTGAGGGGAGCACGTCGGGTAGGATGGATACGCAGTATTTT. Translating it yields CASSEGSTSGRMDTQYF.

CDR3 DNA sequence: TGTGCCAGCAGCTTAGAACTGGGGAACACTGAAGCTTTCTTT. Translation: CASSLELGNTEAFF. The rearrangement joins TRBV7-9 to TRBJ1-1; the D is unclear. Deletions cut 1 base from V and 1 base from J, with 7 bases between. Germline CDR1 is SEHNR and CDR2 is FQNEAQ (reference sequence). This CDR3 spans 14 amino acids.

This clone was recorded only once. CDR3 sequence (DNA): TGTGCCAGCAGAAGGGGCCCGAACACTGAAGCTTTCTTT. It specifies CASRRGPNTEAFF. The V and J genes are TRBV2 and TRBJ1-1; weak D call: TRBD1 (5 bases). The germline V and J ends were trimmed by 6 bases and 1 base, with 9 bases remaining between them. The CDR3 runs 13 residues. Germline V gene lookup returns CDR1 SNHLY and CDR2 FYNNEI.

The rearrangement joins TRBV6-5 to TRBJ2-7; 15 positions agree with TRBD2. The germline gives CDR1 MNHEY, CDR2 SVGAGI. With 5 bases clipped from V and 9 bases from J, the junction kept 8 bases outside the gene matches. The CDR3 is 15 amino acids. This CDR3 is CASSPGGGLAGGQYF. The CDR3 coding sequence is TGTGCCAGCAGTCCTGGAGGGGGACTAGCGGGAGGGCAGTACTTC.

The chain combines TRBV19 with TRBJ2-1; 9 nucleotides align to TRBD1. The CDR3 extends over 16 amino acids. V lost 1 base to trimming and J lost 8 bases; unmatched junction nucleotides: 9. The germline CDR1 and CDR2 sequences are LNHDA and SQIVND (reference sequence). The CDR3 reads CASSIGRGQGRDEQFF. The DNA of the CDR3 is TGTGCCAGTAGTATAGGTCGGGGACAGGGCCGAGATGAGCAGTTCTTC. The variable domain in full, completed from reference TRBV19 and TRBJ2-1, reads DGGITQSPKYLFRKEGQNVTLSCEQNLNHDAMYWYRQDPGQGLRLIYYSQIVNDFQKGDIAEGYSVSREKKESFPLTVTSAQKNPTAFYLCASSIGRGQGRDEQFFGPGTRLTVL.

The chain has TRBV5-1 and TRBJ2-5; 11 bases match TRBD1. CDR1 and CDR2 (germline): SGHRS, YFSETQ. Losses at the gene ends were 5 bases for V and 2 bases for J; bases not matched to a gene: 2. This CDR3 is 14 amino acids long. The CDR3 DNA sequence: TGCGCCAGCAGACGGGACAGGGGGCAAGAGACCCAGTACTTC. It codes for CASRRDRGQETQYF.

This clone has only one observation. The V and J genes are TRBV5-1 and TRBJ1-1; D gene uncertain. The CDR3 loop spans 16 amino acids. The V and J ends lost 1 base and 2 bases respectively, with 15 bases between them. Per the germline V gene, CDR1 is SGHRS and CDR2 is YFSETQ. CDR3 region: CASSLPGGQINTEAFF. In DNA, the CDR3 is TGCGCCAGCAGCTTGCCTGGCGGTCAGATCAACACTGAAGCTTTCTTT. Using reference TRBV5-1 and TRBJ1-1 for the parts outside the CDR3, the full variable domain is KAGVTQTPRYLIKTRGQQVTLSCSPISGHRSVSWYQQTPGQGLQFLFEYFSETQRNKGNFPGRFSGRQFSNSRSEMNVSTLELGDSALYLCASSLPGGQINTEAFFGQGTRLTVV.

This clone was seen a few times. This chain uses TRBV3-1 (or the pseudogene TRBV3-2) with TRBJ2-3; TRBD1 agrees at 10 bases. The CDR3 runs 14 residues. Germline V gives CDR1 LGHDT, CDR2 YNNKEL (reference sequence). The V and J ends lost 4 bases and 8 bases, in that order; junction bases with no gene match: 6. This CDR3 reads CASSRRTGGGTQYF. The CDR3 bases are TGTGCCAGCAGCCGGCGGACAGGGGGTGGTACGCAGTATTTT.

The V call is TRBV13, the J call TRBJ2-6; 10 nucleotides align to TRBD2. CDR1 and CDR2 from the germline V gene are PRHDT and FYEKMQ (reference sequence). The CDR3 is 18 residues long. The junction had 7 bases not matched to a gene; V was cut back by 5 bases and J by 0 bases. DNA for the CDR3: TGTGCCAGCAGCAGAATAGCGGGAGGTAACTCTGGGGCCAACGTCCTGACTTTC. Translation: CASSRIAGGNSGANVLTF.

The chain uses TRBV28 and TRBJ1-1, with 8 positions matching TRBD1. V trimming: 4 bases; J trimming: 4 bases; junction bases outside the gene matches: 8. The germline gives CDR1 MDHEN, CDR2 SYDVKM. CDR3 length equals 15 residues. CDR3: CASSSRQGLTTEAFF. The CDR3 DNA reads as TGTGCCAGCAGTTCACGACAGGGGTTAACCACTGAAGCTTTCTTT.

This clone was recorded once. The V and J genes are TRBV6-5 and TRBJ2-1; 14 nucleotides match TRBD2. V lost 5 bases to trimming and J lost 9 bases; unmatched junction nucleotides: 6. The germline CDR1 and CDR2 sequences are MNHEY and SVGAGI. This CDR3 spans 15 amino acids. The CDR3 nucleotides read TGTGCCAGCAGTCCCGGGACTAGCGGGAGTCCTGAGCAGTTCTTC. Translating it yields CASSPGTSGSPEQFF.

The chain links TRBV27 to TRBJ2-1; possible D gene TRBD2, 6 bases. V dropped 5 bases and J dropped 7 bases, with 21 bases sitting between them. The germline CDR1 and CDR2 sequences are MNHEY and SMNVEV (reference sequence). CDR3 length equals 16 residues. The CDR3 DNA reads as TGTGCCAGCAGTGTGCCTAGCGCTATATCGGTAAATGAGCAGTTCTTC. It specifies CASSVPSAISVNEQFF.

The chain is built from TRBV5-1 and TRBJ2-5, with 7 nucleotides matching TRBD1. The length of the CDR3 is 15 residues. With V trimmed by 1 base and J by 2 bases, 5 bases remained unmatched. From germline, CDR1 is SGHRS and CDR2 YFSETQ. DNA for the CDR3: TGCGCCAGCAGCTTGCTTCTGGGACAGCAAGAGACCCAGTACTTC. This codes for CASSLLLGQQETQYF.

For the CDR3, the DNA is TGTGCCAGCAGTGAAGCGCGCCTAGCGGGAGGGGCAAGGGATGAGCAGTTCTTC. It encodes CASSEARLAGGARDEQFF. This chain uses TRBV6-1 with TRBJ2-1, with 12 positions matching TRBD2. V shed 0 bases, J shed 8 bases, and the junction held 11 bases outside the gene matches. The CDR3 length is 18 residues. Germline assignment: CDR1 MNHNS and CDR2 SASEGT.

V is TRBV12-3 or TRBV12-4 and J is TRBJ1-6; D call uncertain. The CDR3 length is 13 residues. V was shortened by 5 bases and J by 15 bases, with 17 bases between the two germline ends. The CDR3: CASSTSFGRVLHF. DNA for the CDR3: TGTGCCAGCAGTACGTCCTTCGGTCGGGTCCTCCACTTT.

Written as DNA, the CDR3 is TGTGCCAGCAGCTTAGCTCGCCACGGAAACAATGAGCAGTTCTTC. Amino acid sequence: CASSLARHGNNEQFF. The V call is TRBV11-2, the J call TRBJ2-1; no clear D. The germline V and J ends were trimmed by 1 base and 5 bases, with 12 bases remaining between them. The CDR3 is made up of 15 amino acids. Germline V gene lookup returns CDR1 SGHAT and CDR2 FQNNGV. Complete variable domain (other parts from reference TRBV11-2 and TRBJ2-1): EAGVAQSPRYKIIEKRQSVAFWCNPISGHATLYWYQQILGQGPKLLIQFQNNGVVDDSQLPKDRFSAERLKGVDSTLKIQPAKLEDSAVYLCASSLARHGNNEQFFGPGTRLTVL.

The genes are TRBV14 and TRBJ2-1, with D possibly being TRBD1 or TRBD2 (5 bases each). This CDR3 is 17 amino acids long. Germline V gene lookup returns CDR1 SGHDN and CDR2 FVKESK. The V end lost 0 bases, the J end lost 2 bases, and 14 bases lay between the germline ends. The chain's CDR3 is CASSQDPRVGAYNEQFF. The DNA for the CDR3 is TGTGCCAGCAGCCAAGATCCTCGAGTGGGGGCCTACAATGAGCAGTTCTTC.

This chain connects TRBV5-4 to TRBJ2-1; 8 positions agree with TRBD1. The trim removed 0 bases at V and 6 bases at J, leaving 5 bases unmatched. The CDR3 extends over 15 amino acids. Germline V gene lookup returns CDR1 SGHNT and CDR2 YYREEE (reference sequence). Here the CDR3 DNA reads TGTGCCAGCAGCTTGGGGGACAGGCCGAGCAATGAGCAGTTCTTC. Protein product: CASSLGDRPSNEQFF.

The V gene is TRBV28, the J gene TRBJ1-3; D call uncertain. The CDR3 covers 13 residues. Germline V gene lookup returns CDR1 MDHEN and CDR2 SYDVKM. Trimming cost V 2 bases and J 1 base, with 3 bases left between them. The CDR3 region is CASSLTSGNTIYF. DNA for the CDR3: TGTGCCAGCAGTTTAACATCTGGAAACACCATATATTTT.

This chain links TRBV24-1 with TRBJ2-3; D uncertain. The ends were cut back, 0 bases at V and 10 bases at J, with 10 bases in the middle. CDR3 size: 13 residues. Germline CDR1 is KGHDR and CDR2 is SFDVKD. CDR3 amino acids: CATSDLPLESQYF. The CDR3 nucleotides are TGTGCCACCAGTGATTTGCCCCTGGAATCGCAGTATTTT.

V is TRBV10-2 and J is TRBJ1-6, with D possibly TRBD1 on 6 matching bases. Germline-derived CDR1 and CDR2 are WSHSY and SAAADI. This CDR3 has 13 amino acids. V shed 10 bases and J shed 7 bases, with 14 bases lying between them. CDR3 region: CATGRTENSPLHF. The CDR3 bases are TGCGCCACCGGCAGGACAGAAAATTCACCCCTCCACTTT.

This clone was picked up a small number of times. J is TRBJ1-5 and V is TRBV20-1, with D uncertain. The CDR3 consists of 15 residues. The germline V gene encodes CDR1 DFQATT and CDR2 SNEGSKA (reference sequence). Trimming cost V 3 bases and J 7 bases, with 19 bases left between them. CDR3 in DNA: TGCAGTGCTAGTCGTTCAGTCCTAGGAGGCCAGCCCCAGCATTTT. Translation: CSASRSVLGGQPQHF.